These 11 T cell receptor beta chains originate from one sample sequenced in a study of regulatory T cells in long-lasting Graves disease. Stated time point: newly diagnosed GD, antithyroid drugs for less than 3 months. PBMCs were the source of the RNA used for TCR sequencing. iRepertoire HTBI primers and Arm-PCR of CDR3 regions built TCR beta libraries. MiXCR was run by TCRdb on the multiplex PCR reads, yielding one entry per CDR3 protein. The sample shows some 250,000 distinct CDR3 sequences, under 20% of them seen only once. These same data were also listed under a study on T cells in Graves' hyperthyroidism and ophthalmopathy.

The sample here was peripheral blood mononuclear cells (PBMCs), taken at new diagnosis, from a patient treated with antithyroid drugs. The source of these receptors is a woman in her 30s with Graves disease.

This clonotype was counted ten times or more. The rearrangement links TRBV2 to TRBJ2-7; D unclear. Germline values: CDR1 SNHLY, CDR2 FYNNEI. The CDR3 loop spans 12 amino acids. V dropped 4 bases and J dropped 5 bases, with 9 bases sitting between them. The CDR3 DNA reads TGTGCCAGCAGTGTCGTTGCTCACGAGCAGTACTTC. Translation gives CASSVVAHEQYF. The whole variable domain, remainder taken from reference TRBV2 and TRBJ2-7, is EPEVTQTPSHQVTQMGQEVILRCVPISNHLYFYWYRQILGQKVEFLVSFYNNEISEKSEIFDDQFSVERPDGSNFTLKIRSTKLEDSAMYFCASSVVAHEQYFGPGTRLTVT.

This clonotype was observed many times. V is TRBV20-1 and J is TRBJ2-5, with TRBD1 matching over 7 bases. CDR3 length equals 12 residues. V was clipped by 3 bases and J by 2 bases; unmatched bases: 0. Per germline, CDR1 DFQATT and CDR2 SNEGSKA (reference sequence). DNA of the CDR3: TGCAGTGCTAGCAGGGGGCAAGAGACCCAGTACTTC. Protein sequence: CSASRGQETQYF.

This clonotype was observed many times. The V call is TRBV5-4, the J call TRBJ1-1; D is unclear. CDR1 is SGHNT, CDR2 YYREEE, per germline (reference sequence). The V end was cut by 5 bases, the J end by 1 base, with 9 bases between. This CDR3 is 13 amino acids long. The DNA for the CDR3 is TGTGCCAGCAGGGTCACAGAGAACACTGAAGCTTTCTTT. Residues: CASRVTENTEAFF.

This clonotype was observed many times. The chain is built from TRBV12-3 or TRBV12-4 and TRBJ1-6; D not resolved. The length of the CDR3 is 15 residues. V was trimmed by 6 bases and J by 6 bases, leaving 15 bases between them. CDR3 protein: CASSPTRGGNSPLHF. CDR3 coding DNA: TGTGCCAGCAGCCCGACCCGGGGAGGTAATTCACCCCTCCACTTT.

This clonotype appeared many times. The chain recombines TRBV19 with TRBJ2-5; maybe TRBD2 (5 bases). The V gene's germline CDR1 is LNHDA and CDR2 SQIVND (reference sequence). V lost 5 bases and J lost 2, with 12 bases in between. The CDR3 sequence is 14 residues long. CDR3 DNA sequence: TGTGCCAGTAGTGTTGGAGGTATACAAGAGACCCAGTACTTC. Its translation is CASSVGGIQETQYF.

This chain connects TRBV5-1 to TRBJ2-1; TRBD2 aligns across 11 bases. V lost 4 bases, J lost 8 bases, and 11 bases stayed unmatched. The CDR3 is 16 residues long. The V gene's germline CDR1 is SGHRS and CDR2 YFSETQ. The CDR3 DNA reads TGCGCCAGCAGCCGAATCCTTAGCGGGGGGGCCTATGAGCAGTTCTTC. Encoded protein: CASSRILSGGAYEQFF.

A note on this clonotype: A far larger clone is a single base away, which makes a read error likely. The rearrangement joins TRBV2 to TRBJ2-1, with D possibly matching TRBD2 (6 bases). Germline V gene data show CDR1 as SNHLY and CDR2 as FYNNEI. This CDR3 comprises 11 residues. Trimming pared 6 bases from V and 12 bases from J, leaving 12 bases between. The CDR3 nucleotides are TGTGCCAGCAGCCTACTCGGGGGGCAGTTCTTC. Protein sequence: CASSLLGGQFF.

The chain is built from TRBV7-8 and TRBJ2-5, with TRBD1 matching 7 bases. Losses at the gene ends were 5 bases for V and 1 base for J; bases not matched to a gene: 4. The CDR3 is 14 residues long. Germline-derived CDR1 and CDR2 are SGHVS and FQNEAQ. For the CDR3, the DNA is TGTGCCAGCAGCACAAGACAGGGCCAAGAGACCCAGTACTTC. Amino acid sequence: CASSTRQGQETQYF. Complete variable domain (other parts from reference TRBV7-8 and TRBJ2-5): GAGVSQSPRYKVAKRGQDVALRCDPISGHVSLFWYQQALGQGPEFLTYFQNEAQLDKSGLPSDRFFAERPEGSVSTLKIQRTQQEDSAVYLCASSTRQGQETQYFGPGTRLLVL.

This clonotype was counted only a few times. A much more abundant neighbour one base away suggests this may be a read error. The V call is TRBV7-8, the J call TRBJ1-5; D not certain. This CDR3 has 16 amino acids. V was pared by 1 base and J by 2 bases, with 12 bases between. CDR1 is SGHVS, CDR2 FQNEAQ, per germline. Written as DNA, the CDR3 is TGTGCCAGCAGCTTAGGACGGACTACAGGCAATCAGCCCCAGCATTTT. Translation: CASSLGRTTGNQPQHF.

There are many counts of this clonotype. The chain recombines TRBV7-3 with TRBJ1-5, with D unclear. This CDR3 region has 14 residues. Germline loops: CDR1 SGHTA, CDR2 FQGTGA. V shed 2 bases and J shed 1 base, with 6 bases lying between them. CDR3 in DNA: TGTGCCAGCAGCTTATCCAGGAGCAATCAGCCCCAGCATTTT. Translating it yields CASSLSRSNQPQHF.

About this clonotype itself: Given a much more abundant clone one base away, this may be a read error. The chain is built from TRBV19 and TRBJ2-1, with D perhaps matching TRBD1 (5 bases). The CDR3 is 17 amino acids. Per germline, CDR1 LNHDA and CDR2 SQIVND (reference sequence). The CDR3 loop reads CASNIDRGSFFYNEQFF. The CDR3 coding sequence is TGTGCCAGTAATATAGATAGGGGTAGCTTCTTCTACAATGAGCAGTTCTTC.